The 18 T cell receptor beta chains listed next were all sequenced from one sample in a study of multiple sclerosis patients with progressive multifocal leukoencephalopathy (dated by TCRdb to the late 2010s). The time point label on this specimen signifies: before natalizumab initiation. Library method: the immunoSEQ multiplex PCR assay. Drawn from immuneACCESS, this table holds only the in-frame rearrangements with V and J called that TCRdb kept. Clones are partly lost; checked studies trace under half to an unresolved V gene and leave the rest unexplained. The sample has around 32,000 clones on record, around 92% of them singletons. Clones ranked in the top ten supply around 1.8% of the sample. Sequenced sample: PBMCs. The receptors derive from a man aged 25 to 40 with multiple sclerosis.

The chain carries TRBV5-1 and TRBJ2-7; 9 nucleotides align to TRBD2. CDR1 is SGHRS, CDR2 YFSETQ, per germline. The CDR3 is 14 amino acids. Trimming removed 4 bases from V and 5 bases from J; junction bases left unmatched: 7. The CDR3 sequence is CASSIGTSFDEQYF. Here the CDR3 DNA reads TGCGCCAGCAGCATCGGGACTAGCTTCGACGAGCAGTACTTC.

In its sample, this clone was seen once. The CDR3 DNA is TGTGCCAGCAGCTCCGGACTAGCGGGAGGGCCTAGAAATGAGCAGTTCTTC. Its translation: CASSSGLAGGPRNEQFF. The rearrangement uses TRBV5-6 and TRBJ2-1; 15 positions match TRBD2. Germline V lookup: CDR1 SGHDT, CDR2 YYEEEE. V lost 3 bases and J lost 7; bases outside the gene matches: 8. The CDR3 spans 17 residues.

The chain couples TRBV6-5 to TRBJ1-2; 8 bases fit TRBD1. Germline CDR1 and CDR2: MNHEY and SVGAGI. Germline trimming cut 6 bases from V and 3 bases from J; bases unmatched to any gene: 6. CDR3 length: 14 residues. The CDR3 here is CASRGGRGHYGYTF. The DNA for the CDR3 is TGTGCCAGCAGAGGCGGCAGGGGGCACTATGGCTACACCTTC.

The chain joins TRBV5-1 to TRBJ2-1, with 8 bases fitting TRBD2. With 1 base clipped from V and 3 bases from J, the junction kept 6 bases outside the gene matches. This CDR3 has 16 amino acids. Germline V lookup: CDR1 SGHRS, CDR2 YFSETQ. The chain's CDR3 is CASSLTWTSSYNEQFF. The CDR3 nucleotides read TGCGCCAGCAGCTTGACATGGACTAGCAGCTACAATGAGCAGTTCTTC.

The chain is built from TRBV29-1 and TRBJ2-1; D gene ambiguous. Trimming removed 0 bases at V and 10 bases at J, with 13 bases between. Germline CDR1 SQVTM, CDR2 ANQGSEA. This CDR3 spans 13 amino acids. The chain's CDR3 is CSVEDSPLGEQFF. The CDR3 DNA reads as TGCAGCGTTGAAGACTCACCGTTGGGGGAGCAGTTCTTC.

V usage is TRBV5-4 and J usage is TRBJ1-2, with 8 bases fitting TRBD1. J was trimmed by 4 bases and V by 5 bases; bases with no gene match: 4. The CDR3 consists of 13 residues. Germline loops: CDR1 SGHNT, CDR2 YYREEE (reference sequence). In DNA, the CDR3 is TGTGCCAGCAGGCCAGGGGGCGCCTATGGCTACACCTTC. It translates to CASRPGGAYGYTF.

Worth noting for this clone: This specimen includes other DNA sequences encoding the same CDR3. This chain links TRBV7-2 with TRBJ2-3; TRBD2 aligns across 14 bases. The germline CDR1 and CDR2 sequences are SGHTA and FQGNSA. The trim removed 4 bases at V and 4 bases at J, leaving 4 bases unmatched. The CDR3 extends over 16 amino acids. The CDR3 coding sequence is TGTGCCAGCAGCTCGGGACTAGCGGGAGTCGCAGATACGCAGTATTTT. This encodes CASSSGLAGVADTQYF.

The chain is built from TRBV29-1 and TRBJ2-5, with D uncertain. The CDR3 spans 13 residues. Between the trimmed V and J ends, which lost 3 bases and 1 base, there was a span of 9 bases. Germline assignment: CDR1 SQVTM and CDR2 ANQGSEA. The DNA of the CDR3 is TGCAGCGTTGACGGACGGATCCAAGAGACCCAGTACTTC. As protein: CSVDGRIQETQYF.

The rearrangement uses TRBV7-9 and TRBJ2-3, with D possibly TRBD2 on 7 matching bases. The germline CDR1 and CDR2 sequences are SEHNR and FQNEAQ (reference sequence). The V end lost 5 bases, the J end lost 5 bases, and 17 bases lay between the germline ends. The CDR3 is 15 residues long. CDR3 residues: CASSRGRGGEDTQYF. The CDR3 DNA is TGTGCCAGCAGCAGGGGCCGCGGGGGCGAAGATACGCAGTATTTT.

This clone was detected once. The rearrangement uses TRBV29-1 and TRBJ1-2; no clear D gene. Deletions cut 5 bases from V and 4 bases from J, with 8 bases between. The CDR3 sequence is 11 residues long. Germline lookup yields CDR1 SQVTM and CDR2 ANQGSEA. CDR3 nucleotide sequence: TGCAGCGTTCTACGGAGCTATGGCTACACCTTC. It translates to CSVLRSYGYTF.

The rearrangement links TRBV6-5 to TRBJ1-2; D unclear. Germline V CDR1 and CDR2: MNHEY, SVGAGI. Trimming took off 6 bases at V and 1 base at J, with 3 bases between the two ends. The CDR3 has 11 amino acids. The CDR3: CASRDNYGYTF. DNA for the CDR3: TGTGCCAGCAGGGATAACTATGGCTACACCTTC.

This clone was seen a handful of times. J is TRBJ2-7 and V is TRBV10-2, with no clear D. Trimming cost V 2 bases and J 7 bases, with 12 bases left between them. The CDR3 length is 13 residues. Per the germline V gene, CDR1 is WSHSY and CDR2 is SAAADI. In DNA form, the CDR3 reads TGCGCCAGCAGTGAGGAGGCGTGGTTGGAGCAGTACGTC. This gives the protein CASSEEAWLEQYV.

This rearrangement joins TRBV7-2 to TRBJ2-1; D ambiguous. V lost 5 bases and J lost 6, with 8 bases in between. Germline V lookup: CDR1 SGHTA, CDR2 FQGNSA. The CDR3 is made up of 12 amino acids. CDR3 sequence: CASSTSPNEQFF. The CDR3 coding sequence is TGTGCCAGCAGCACCTCTCCCAATGAGCAGTTCTTC.

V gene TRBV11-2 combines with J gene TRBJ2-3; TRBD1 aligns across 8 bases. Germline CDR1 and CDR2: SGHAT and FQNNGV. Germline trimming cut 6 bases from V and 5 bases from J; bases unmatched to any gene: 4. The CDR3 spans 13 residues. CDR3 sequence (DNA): TGTGCCAGCAGGCAGGGGGCTGGAGATACGCAGTATTTT. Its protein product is CASRQGAGDTQYF.

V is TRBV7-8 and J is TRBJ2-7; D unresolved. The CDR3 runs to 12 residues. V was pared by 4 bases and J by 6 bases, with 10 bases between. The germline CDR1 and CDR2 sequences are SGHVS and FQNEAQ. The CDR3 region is CASSYGRSEQYF. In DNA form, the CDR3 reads TGTGCCAGCAGCTACGGGCGGAGCGAGCAGTACTTC.

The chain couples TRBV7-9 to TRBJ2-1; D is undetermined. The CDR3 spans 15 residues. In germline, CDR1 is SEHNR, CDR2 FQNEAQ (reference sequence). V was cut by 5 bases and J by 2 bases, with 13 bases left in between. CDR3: CASSPPLVPYNEQFF. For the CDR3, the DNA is TGTGCCAGCAGCCCCCCTCTGGTGCCCTACAATGAGCAGTTCTTC.

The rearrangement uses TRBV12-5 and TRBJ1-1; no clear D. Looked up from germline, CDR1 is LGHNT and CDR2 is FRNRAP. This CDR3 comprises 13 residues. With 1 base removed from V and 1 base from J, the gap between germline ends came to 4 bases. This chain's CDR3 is CASGLGQNTEAFF. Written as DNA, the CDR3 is TGTGCTAGTGGTTTGGGACAGAACACTGAAGCTTTCTTT.

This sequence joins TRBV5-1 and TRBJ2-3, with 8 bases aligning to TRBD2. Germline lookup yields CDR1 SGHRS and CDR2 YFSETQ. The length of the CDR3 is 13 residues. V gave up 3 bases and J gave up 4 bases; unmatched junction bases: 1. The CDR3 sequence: CASSSGGADTQYF. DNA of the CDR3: TGCGCCAGCAGCTCGGGAGGGGCAGATACGCAGTATTTT. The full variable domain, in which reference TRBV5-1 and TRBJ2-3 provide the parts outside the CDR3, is KAGVTQTPRYLIKTRGQQVTLSCSPISGHRSVSWYQQTPGQGLQFLFEYFSETQRNKGNFPGRFSGRQFSNSRSEMNVSTLELGDSALYLCASSSGGADTQYFGPGTRLTVL.